These T cell receptor beta chains were read from a single sample in a study of Graves' ophthalmopathy and Graves' hyperthyroidism. TCRdb reanalysed the multiplex PCR reads using MiXCR and keeps one entry per CDR3 protein. The data contain 740,000 or so distinct CDR3 sequences, 40% of them singletons. Sequencing was performed on peripheral blood. These receptors all stem from an adult man with Graves' ophthalmopathy. The conserved cysteine and the conserved F or W are not part of the CDR3 here.

j_call v_call cdr3_aa
TRBJ1-5 TRBV19 ASNNVGSNQPQH
TRBJ2-2 TRBV7-3 ASSLLSGTGELF
TRBJ1-6 TRBV7-9 ASSPREWEVRGDSPLH
TRBJ1-2 TRBV25-1 ASRLDRTTYSGYT
TRBJ1-5 TRBV20-1 SAAYSNQPQH
TRBJ1-5 TRBV24-1 ATSARSGYQPQH
TRBJ2-7 TRBV7-8 ASQGAYEQY
TRBJ1-3 TRBV25-1 ASSTKDSGNTIY
TRBJ1-2 TRBV2 ASMATGDYGYT
TRBJ1-4 TRBV19 ASSLGRTTSEKLF
TRBJ2-5 TRBV2 ASRETSGGAQETQY
TRBJ1-4 TRBV20-1 SANPGGGGVKLF
TRBJ1-5 TRBV7-9 ASSQIGLQPQH
TRBJ2-7 TRBV4-3 ASSQLWRGAYEQY
TRBJ1-2 TRBV5-4 ASSLDRGRFYGYT
TRBJ2-7 TRBV12-3/TRBV12-4 ASSPSRGRRTIYEQY
TRBJ1-6 TRBV12-3/TRBV12-4 ASTKSNSPLH
TRBJ2-3 TRBV7-4 ASSLRGGFPDTQY
TRBJ1-2 TRBV10-3 AISESGQRKVGYT
TRBJ1-5 TRBV29-1 SVSPVGGDGPQH
TRBJ2-5 TRBV20-1 SAPSFQGGLETQY
TRBJ1-1 TRBV6-1 ASSDPRQGNTEAF
TRBJ2-3 TRBV29-1 SGTSGGSTDTQY
TRBJ2-7 TRBV7-2 ASKGGQESAYEQY
TRBJ1-6 TRBV11-2 ASSPPYNSPLH
TRBJ1-1 TRBV2 ASSERAGTEAF
TRBJ2-3 TRBV11-1 ASSKTGPSTDTQY
TRBJ1-4 TRBV2 ASRTRRTGSDEKLF
TRBJ1-5 TRBV5-8 ASSFRDGNQPQH
TRBJ1-1 TRBV7-9 ASSPPRGSTEAF
TRBJ2-7 TRBV10-3 ATLPGMGLYEQY
TRBJ2-2 TRBV25-1 ASSRRVGTGRGSGTGELF
TRBJ2-2 TRBV10-3 AISTGVSGELF
TRBJ1-5 TRBV10-3 AISDRVGTDSNQPQH
TRBJ1-1 TRBV7-9 ASREQGSFDMNTEAF
TRBJ1-4 TRBV10-3 ASSYPTGLPLNEKLF
- TRBV29-1 STETSGGADEQF
TRBJ2-5 TRBV20-1 SARQWEAGDGETQY
TRBJ1-5 TRBV10-2 ASSPFGSTRAQPQH
TRBJ1-2 TRBV9 ASSVAGAPDYGYT
TRBJ2-7 TRBV12-3/TRBV12-4 ASSRLRDGSYEQY
TRBJ2-3 TRBV25-1 ACSASDLSGKADTQY
TRBJ2-6 TRBV15 ATSRGTGGNSGANVLT
TRBJ2-7 TRBV29-1 SVEVQGAMPYEQY